This T cell receptor (beta chain) was recovered during a study of CD8+ T cells in alopecia areata. Overall study context: Treated patients were dosed with oral tofacitinib, taking 5 to 10 mg twice daily.

As the sequencing template, cDNA was produced by extracting RNA and reverse transcribing it. Sequencing was performed with immunoSEQ multiplex PCR; in TCRdb, only in-frame clones are kept and a portion is missing. The data contain about 150,000 clones, around 55% of them singletons. V shed 7 bases and J 5 bases; nucleotides not matched to a gene: 4. This CDR3 is 11 amino acids long. In germline, CDR1 is SQVTM, CDR2 ANQGSEA. The TCR comes from a human donor with alopecia areata. The chain employs TRBV29-1 and TRBJ1-1; 7 bases are a match to TRBD1. Sample: CD8+ T cells sorted from blood, taken at week 0. The DNA for the CDR3 is TGCAGCGCACAGGGGTCAACTGAAGCTTTCTTT. It yields the protein CSAQGSTEAFF. The entire variable domain, with the rest obtained from reference TRBV29-1 and TRBJ1-1, is as follows: SAVISQKPSRDICQRGTSLTIQCQVDSQVTMMFWYRQQPGQSLTLIATANQGSEATYESGFVIDKFPISRPNLTFSTLTVSNMSPEDSSIYLCSAQGSTEAFFGQGTRLTVV.